The 7 T cell receptor beta chains below come from one sample, sequenced in a study of blood T cell repertoires in COVID-19. TCRdb keeps only in-frame clones here, not all; method: immunoSEQ multiplex PCR. The table lists 270,000 or so clones, around 83% of them singletons. What was sequenced was PBMCs or T cells enriched from blood (not recorded which). The receptors derive from a woman between 50 and 59 years old who had been exposed to COVID-19.

CDR3 in amino acids: CASSRDRGYEQYF. CDR3 coding DNA: TGTGCCAGCAGCCGCGACAGGGGGTACGAGCAGTACTTC. V is TRBV7-8 and J is TRBJ2-7; TRBD1 agrees at 9 bases. Unmatched junction bases numbered 3, after V lost 5 bases and J lost 4 bases. Germline V gives CDR1 SGHVS, CDR2 FQNEAQ. The CDR3 covers 13 residues.

This chain links TRBV5-1 with TRBJ2-1; 11 bases are shared with TRBD2. The CDR3 runs to 12 residues. Trimming cost V 5 bases and J 9 bases; bases outside gene matches: 1. Germline V gene data show CDR1 as SGHRS and CDR2 as YFSETQ. CDR3 region: CASSSGGVEQFF. Here the CDR3 DNA reads TGCGCCAGCAGTAGCGGGGGGGTTGAGCAGTTCTTC.

The chain carries TRBV6-4 and TRBJ1-1; perhaps TRBD1 as D (5 bases). Germline V gives CDR1 MRHNA, CDR2 SNTAGT. Between the trimmed V and J ends, which lost 4 bases and 5 bases, there was a span of 14 bases. This CDR3 region has 14 residues. CDR3 DNA: TGTGCCAGCAGTGTGACAGTACGAAAAACTGAAGCTTTCTTT. Its translation: CASSVTVRKTEAFF.

The chain combines TRBV2 with TRBJ1-2, with D unresolved. The CDR3 extends over 11 amino acids. The ends were cut back, 6 bases at V and 2 bases at J, with 4 bases in the middle. Germline V gene sequence: CDR1 SNHLY, CDR2 FYNNEI. The CDR3 DNA reads TGTGCCAGCAGGAGCAACTATGGCTACACCTTC. This sequence encodes CASRSNYGYTF. The full variable domain, completed using reference TRBV2 and TRBJ1-2, is EPEVTQTPSHQVTQMGQEVILRCVPISNHLYFYWYRQILGQKVEFLVSFYNNEISEKSEIFDDQFSVERPDGSNFTLKIRSTKLEDSAMYFCASRSNYGYTFGSGTRLTVV.

As to this clone: A read error may produce the germline difference seen at one junction end. The genes are TRBV11-2 and TRBJ1-2; D not resolved. The CDR3 is 10 amino acids. The germline gives CDR1 SGHAT, CDR2 FQNNGV. The CDR3 DNA follows: TGTGCCAGCAGCTCCCGTCGACTCTTCTTC. It codes for CASSSRRLFF.

The gene calls are TRBV5-1 and TRBJ1-2, with D possibly TRBD1 on 6 matching bases. This CDR3 comprises 12 residues. Germline-derived CDR1 and CDR2 are SGHRS and YFSETQ. Trimming removed 3 bases at V and 5 bases at J, with 8 bases between. CDR3 residues: CASSSGDYGYTF. As DNA, the CDR3 is TGCGCCAGCAGCTCAGGGGATTATGGCTACACCTTC.

The V and J genes are TRBV30 and TRBJ1-1; 7 bases are shared with TRBD1. The germline V gene encodes CDR1 GTSNPN and CDR2 SVGIG (reference sequence). Trimming removed 1 base from V and 4 bases from J; junction bases left unmatched: 9. This CDR3 has 15 amino acids. This CDR3 reads CAWSGRGASGTEAFF. The DNA of the CDR3 is TGTGCCTGGAGTGGCAGGGGGGCCTCGGGCACTGAAGCTTTCTTT.